One T cell receptor beta chain is described in this entry. This clone has just a few counts. Its antigen has not been determined. Qualities for individual bases were not recorded, and no much larger clone is one base off. These data originate in a study of cytomegalovirus exposure and HLA in healthy donors (TCRdb year 2017). Study-wide context: An earlier analysis of 587 of the donors reported about 300 Gb of sequence data and around 110 million unique TCR beta sequences obtained from about 170 million T cells. An early release covering roughly 600 HLA-typed donors comprised about 320 gigabases of sequencing data and around 80 million unique TCR sequences. The genetic ancestry cluster associated with self-reported Caucasian donors included 65% to 90% of the 300 to 450 genotyped donors. The study aimed to test whether signatures of past pathogen exposure could be identified by cataloging public T cell receptors. The study used immunosequencing to profile the T cell repertoires of about 670 subjects and linked those repertoires to cytomegalovirus serostatus. Besides the first cohort of 500 to 700 subjects, a separate validation cohort made up of around 120 different subjects was used. The study combined high-throughput TCR immunosequencing, statistical association of individual TCRs with disease status, and machine learning to predict cytomegalovirus infection status. To study patterns of TCR occurrence, a later analysis re-analyzed previously published TCR beta repertoires from more than 550 donors and added high-resolution HLA genotyping. In the later analysis, no new phenotypic data were used to find candidate immune exposures; instead, reliance was placed on TCR beta sequences and their occurrence across donors. An earlier analysis of around 580 of the donors used high-throughput TCR beta sequencing to judge whether each TCR beta V gene segment behaved as functional or pseudogenic. Alongside the repertoire data, information on donor age, sex, ethnicity and CMV serostatus was compiled. A later genetic analysis took genome-wide SNP genotypes for about three fifths of the 666 donors and used that subset as a discovery cohort. All discovery cohort repertoires had been generated on a single sequencing platform. HLA typing included class I and class II loci at four-digit resolution. Typing coverage varied by locus: roughly 620-640 donors for A, B, C, DRB1 and DQB1; roughly 500 for DQA1; 600 to 610 for DPA1; fewer than 480 for DPB1. About five DR-DQ haplotypes were handled as single units for association and clustering, since linkage in the cohort was strong. Across approximately 400 genotyped donors of the cohort, an average of about 250,000 unique TCR beta nucleotide sequences per donor were sequenced, and around 20% of those sequences were non-productive. Study-wide conclusions, independent of this receptor: Cytomegalovirus status was reported to be diagnosed by the classifier with high specificity and sensitivity in both the original and validation cohorts. According to a later analysis, most CMV-associated TCR beta chains appeared to be HLA-restricted, and the HLA associations seemed to be driven largely by CMV exposure. In a later analysis, 16,951 TCR beta sequences were associated with specific HLA alleles at a false discovery rate of 0.05. Strong co-occurrence of HLA alleles, especially DR and DQ, made assigning TCR associations to individual alleles difficult. Some IMGT-functional V segments, including TRBV6-2 and TRBV6-3, could not be told apart with the 87-base-pair reads, so those segments were excluded. The cohort was sequenced for TCR beta chains only, and without alpha or paired-chain data the features that could be detected were limited. A further reported finding was that TCR beta sequences accurately predicted the HLA-A and HLA-B alleles for most subjects in the first cohort. In a later analysis, the rate of TCR association differed among HLA loci, with DRB1 alleles having the most associated TCRs and HLA-C alleles having the fewest. Linkage disequilibrium might explain the correlated functional status among segregating V segments, but an unknown experimental factor could not be excluded. The authors suggested that the approach could potentially be extended to other disease states and immunological phenotypes. CMV serostatus was the only immune exposure information available for the cohort. Because counts were too low, some 17 rarely observed V segments, including chromosome 9 orphons, were left out of the earlier analysis of 587 of the donors. Compared with equally common non-associated chains, HLA-associated TCR beta chains in a later analysis were more clonally expanded and had lower generation probabilities. In an earlier analysis of 450 to 750 of the donors, most TCR beta V segments appeared in productive rearrangements about 87% or about 30% of the time, broadly matching IMGT annotations. A cluster of highly shared sequence variants was judged likely to be a technical artifact of the sequencing pipeline. In vitro tests confirmed that three of the cytomegalovirus-associated TCR beta chains recognize cytomegalovirus antigens. Because HLA typing was missing for some donors at each locus, association tests included only the typed subset. Across donors, most TCR sequences were observed very rarely, whereas some public TCRs were present in many individuals. The study listed 150 to 200 TCR beta chains as associated with cytomegalovirus. A later genetic analysis reported fewer N-insertions in productive TCRs among donors in an Asian-associated ancestry cluster than the roughly 700-donor mean. A later genetic analysis associated a missense DCLRE1C variant with V-gene and J-gene trimming of TCR beta chains, and an independent cohort replicated the association. Sequencing depth was assumed to be roughly uniform across donors in the presence/absence analyses, though that assumption may not hold. In a later analysis, several top co-occurrence clusters were reported to appear linked to parvovirus B19, influenza, CMV and Epstein-Barr virus.

Library preparation employed the immunoSEQ multiplex PCR assay. For the multiplex PCR, a mixture combining 60 forward primers for TCR Vbeta segments and 13 reverse primers for TCR Jbeta segments was used. A multiplex PCR assay on genomic DNA amplified the CDR3 region of rearranged TCR beta genes. The Illumina HiSeq System was used to sequence the amplified TCR beta libraries as 87-base-pair reads. In the original analysis: A later analysis counted approximately 76 million unique TCR beta chains across the 500 to 850 repertoires, and roughly 10 million of these chains were shared by at least two donors. To remove PCR and sequencing errors, raw reads were error-corrected and collapsed into unique sequences using a nearest-neighbor algorithm that merged closely related sequences. V, D and J gene segments were assigned by aligning CDR3 sequences to IMGT reference sequences. Each retained sequence needed at least a six-nucleotide match to both a V gene segment and a J gene segment. Rearrangements were called productive when the CDR3 lacked stop codons and stayed in frame with V and J; all others were non-productive. Following IMGT convention, CDR3 was defined as the stretch from the second conserved V-encoded cysteine up to the conserved J-encoded phenylalanine. Sequences without an unambiguous match to a single V gene segment were excluded from the earlier analysis of a few hundred of the donors. An earlier analysis of almost 600 of the donors classified V segments as functional when productive rearrangements were above 56.7% and as segregating when the standard deviation between donors was above 5%. A statistical classification framework was developed to diagnose cytomegalovirus status using the catalog of TCR beta chain sequences. A later analysis assigned V and J genes by comparing TCR nucleotide sequences with IMGT/GENE-DB human TR gene sequences. In a later analysis, CDR3 sequences and most-parsimonious VDJ recombination scenarios were assigned using the TCRdist pipeline. In a later analysis, each TCR beta chain was defined by its CDR3 amino acid sequence together with its V-gene family, and reads without a unique V-gene family were excluded. As a way to deal with suspected cross-contamination and a sequencing artifact, a later analysis dropped hundreds of nucleotide sequences that were highly shared and had low generation probability. For each public chain, a later analysis derived a clonal expansion index from normalized ranks of inferred template counts within each repertoire. Generation probabilities in a later analysis came from a VDJ recombination model fitted to out-of-frame rearrangements, and those results were checked against IGoR. In a later analysis, TCR-TCR, TCR-HLA and TCR-CMV co-occurrence was scored with hypergeometric tests, and a repertoire-size bias correction was applied to TCR pairs. False discovery rates were estimated in a later analysis by permuting HLA or CMV assignments 20 times. In a later analysis, co-occurring TCRs were grouped using DBSCAN, with TCRdist sequence similarity added in when clustering inside HLA-allele-positive subsets. For co-occurrence clustering, repertoires with fewer than 30,000 or more than 120,000 public chains were excluded, along with five or six repertoires with anomalous nucleotide sharing. The clones in this table, taken by TCRdb from immuneACCESS, are in-frame only. Not every clone is retained; where verified, under half of the shortfall comes from an unresolved V gene, and the cause of the rest is unknown. The V and J calls and clone size are taken from that table; D and trimming were inferred from the DNA. The sample yields 120,000 or so clones; 6.5% to 9.5% were counted once. 6% to 7.5% of the sample goes to the ten largest clones.

The cohort comprised more than 550 healthy bone marrow donors. Cohort members were all nominally healthy when sampled, although unrecorded immune exposures were likely present. The donor was CMV seropositive and was included in the group of approximately 310 seropositive cohort members. Each donor provided a peripheral blood sample, and peripheral blood mononuclear cells were used for TCR beta sequencing. The Qiagen DNeasy Blood Extraction Kit was used to extract genomic DNA from the blood cell samples. Here V drops 3 bases and J drops 1 base, and the junction holds 5 bases not matched to any gene. Sequences SGDLS (CDR1) and YYNGEE (CDR2) are obtained from the germline V gene. The CDR3 runs 15 residues from the cysteine to the phenylalanine. The entry retains the CDR3 DNA only, 45 bases that are in frame from base 1.

The sequence joins TRBV9 to TRBJ2-7; 9 bases in the junction line up with TRBD1. The sample consisted of PBMCs. The sequence was collected from a woman aged 40 to 50 in good health and CMV-seropositive. The CDR3 here reads CASSARGQGSYEQYF. The sequence in DNA is TGTGCCAGCAGCGCCCGTGGACAGGGGTCCTACGAGCAGTACTTC. Joined to the reference TRBV9 and TRBJ2-7 proteins, this CDR3 gives the full variable domain: DSGVTQTPKHLITATGQRVTLRCSPRSGDLSVYWYQQSLDQGLQFLIQYYNGEERAKGNILERFSAQQFPDLHSELNLSSLELGDSALYFCASSARGQGSYEQYFGPGTRLTVT.